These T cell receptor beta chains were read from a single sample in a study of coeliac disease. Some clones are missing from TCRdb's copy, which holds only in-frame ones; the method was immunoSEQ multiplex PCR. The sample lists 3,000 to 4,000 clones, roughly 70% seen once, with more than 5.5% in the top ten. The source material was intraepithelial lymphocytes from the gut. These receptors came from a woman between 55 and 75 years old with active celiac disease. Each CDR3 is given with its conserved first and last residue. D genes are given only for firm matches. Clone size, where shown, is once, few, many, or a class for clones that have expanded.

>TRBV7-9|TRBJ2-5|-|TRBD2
TGTGCCAGCAGCTTATGGGGGGAGGGCCTCGCGGGGCAGCAGTACTTC
CASSLWGEGLAGQQYF
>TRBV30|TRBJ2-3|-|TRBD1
TGTGCCTGGAGTGTCCAGGGGGGCACAGATACGCAGTATTTT
CAWSVQGGTDTQYF
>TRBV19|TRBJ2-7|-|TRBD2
TGTGCCAGTACTCCTAGCGGGATACCCTACGAGCAGTACTTC
CASTPSGIPYEQYF
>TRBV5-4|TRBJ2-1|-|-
TGTGCCAGCAGCTCCGAGATCAATGAGCAGTTCTTC
CASSSEINEQFF
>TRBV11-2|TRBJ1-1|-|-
TGTGCCAGCAGCTTCTTCGGAGATGAAAAAGGAGCTTTCTTT
CASSFFGDEKGAFF
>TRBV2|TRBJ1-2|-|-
TGTGCCAGCAGGACCTGGGCGGGCTATGGCTACACCTTC
CASRTWAGYGYTF
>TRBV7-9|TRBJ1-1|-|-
TGTGCCAGCAGCTGGACAGTGAACACTGAAGCTTTCTTT
CASSWTVNTEAFF
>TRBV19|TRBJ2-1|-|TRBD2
TGTGCCAGTAGTATCGGACTAGCGAAACCCTACAATGAGCAGTTCTTC
CASSIGLAKPYNEQFF
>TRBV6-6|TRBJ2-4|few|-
TGTGCCAGCAGTTACTCTCGTGCAGACATTCAGTACTTC
CASSYSRADIQYF
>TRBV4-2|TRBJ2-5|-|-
TGTGCCAGCAGCCAAGAACAGGGAAGAGAGACCCAGTACTTC
CASSQEQGRETQYF
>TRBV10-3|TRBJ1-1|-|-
TGTGCCATCAGTGAGTCAAAGGGGAAGGGAATGGGCACTGAAGCTTTCTTT
CAISESKGKGMGTEAFF
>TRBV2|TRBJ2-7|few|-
TGTGCCAGCTCAAGGGAGTTGGACGAGCAGTACTTC
CASSRELDEQYF
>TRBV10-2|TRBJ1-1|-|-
TGCGCCAGCATGTCGGGGAACACTGAAGCTTTCTTT
CASMSGNTEAFF
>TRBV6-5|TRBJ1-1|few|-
TGTGCCAGCAGGTTAGGACAGAACACTGAAGCTTTCTTT
CASRLGQNTEAFF
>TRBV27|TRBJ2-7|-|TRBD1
TGTGCCAGCAGTCCCGGACAGGGGTCGGGAGGAACCTACGAGCAGTACTTC
CASSPGQGSGGTYEQYF
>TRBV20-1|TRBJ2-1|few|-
TGCAGGGTGAGGCTAAACAATGAGCAGTTCTTC
CRVRLNNEQFF
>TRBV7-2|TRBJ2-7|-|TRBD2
TGTGCCAGCAGCTTAATTGGGAGGGCCGAGCAGTACTTC
CASSLIGRAEQYF
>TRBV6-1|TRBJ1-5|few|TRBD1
TGTGCCAGCAGTATACAGGGGTACCGTCAGCCCCAGCATTTT
CASSIQGYRQPQHF
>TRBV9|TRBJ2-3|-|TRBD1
TGTGCCAGCAGCTCAACAGGGGGGTTCACAGATACGCAGTATTTT
CASSSTGGFTDTQYF
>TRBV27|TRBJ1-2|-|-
TGTGCCAGCCGATCGACATCGTATGGCTACACCTTC
CASRSTSYGYTF
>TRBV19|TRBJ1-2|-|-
TGTGCCAGTAGTATGGGGGGTGCAGCCTCCATTATCGGCTACACCTTC
CASSMGGAASIIGYTF
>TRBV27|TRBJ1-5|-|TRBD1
TGTGCCAGCAGTCCCTTCGGACAGGCTAGCAATCAGCCCCAGCATTTT
CASSPFGQASNQPQHF
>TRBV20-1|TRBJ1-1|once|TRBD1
TGCGGGACAGGGTCGAACACTGAAGCTTTCTTT
CGTGSNTEAFF
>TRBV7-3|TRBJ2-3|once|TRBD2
TGTGCCAGCAGCTTGACGCGGGAGAGGGCAGATACGCAGTATTTT
CASSLTRERADTQYF
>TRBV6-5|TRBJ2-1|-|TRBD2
TGTGCCAGCAGTTACTCTGGCGGGAGAATTGACAATGAGCAGTTCTTC
CASSYSGGRIDNEQFF
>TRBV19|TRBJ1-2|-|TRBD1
TGTGCCAGTCGACAGGGGGTTACATCTAACTATGGCTACACCTTC
CASRQGVTSNYGYTF
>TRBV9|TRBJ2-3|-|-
TGTGCCAGCAGCGCTGGACAGAAGAGCACAGATACGCAGTATTTT
CASSAGQKSTDTQYF
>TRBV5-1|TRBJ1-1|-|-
TGCGCCAGCAGCTTAGGGGGAGTGGTTGAAGCTTTCTTT
CASSLGGVVEAFF
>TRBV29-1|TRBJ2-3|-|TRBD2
TGCAGCGTTGAGCTAGCGGGAGGGCCTGATACGCAGTATTTT
CSVELAGGPDTQYF
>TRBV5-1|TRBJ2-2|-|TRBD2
TGCGCCAGCAGCTTAAGTTCCGGGGCGGGAGGGACCAACACCGGGGAGCTGTTTTTT
CASSLSSGAGGTNTGELFF
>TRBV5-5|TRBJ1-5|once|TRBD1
TGTGCCAGCAGCTTGTTCGGACAGGGGAATCAGCCCCAGCATTTT
CASSLFGQGNQPQHF
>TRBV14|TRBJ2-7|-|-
TGTGCCAGCAGCGGGCGTATCCCCTACGAGCAGTACTTC
CASSGRIPYEQYF
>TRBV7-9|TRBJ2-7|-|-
TGTGCCAGCAGCCACAGGGACCTTTCCTACGAGCAGTACTTC
CASSHRDLSYEQYF
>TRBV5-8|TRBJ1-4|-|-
TGTGCCAGCAGCTTGCCGGTAACTAATGAAAAACTGTTTTTT
CASSLPVTNEKLFF
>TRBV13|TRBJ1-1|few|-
TGTGCCAGCAGCCTCCTCGCACGGACTCCGGGGGGACTAAACACTGAAGCTTTCTTT
CASSLLARTPGGLNTEAFF
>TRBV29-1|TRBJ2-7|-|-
TGCAGCGTAGGACAGACCACCTACGAGCAGTACTTC
CSVGQTTYEQYF
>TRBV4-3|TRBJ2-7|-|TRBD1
TGCGCCAGCAGCCAGATCGGGACAGACAACTCCTACGAGCAGTACTTC
CASSQIGTDNSYEQYF
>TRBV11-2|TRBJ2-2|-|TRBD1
TGTGCCAGCAGCCCAAGCTCCGGGACAGTACCCACCGGGGAGCTGTTTTTT
CASSPSSGTVPTGELFF
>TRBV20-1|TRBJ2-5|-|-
TGCAGTGCGACTATCCAAGAGACCCAGTACTTC
CSATIQETQYF
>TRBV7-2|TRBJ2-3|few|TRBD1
TGTGCCAGCAGCTTAGGGTCGACAGGGCGAGATACGCAGTATTTT
CASSLGSTGRDTQYF
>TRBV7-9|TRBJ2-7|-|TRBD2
TGTGCCAGCAGCTTATGGGGGGAGGGCCTCGCGGGGCAGCAGTACTTC
CASSLWGEGLAGQQYF
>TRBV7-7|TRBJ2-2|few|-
TGTGCTAGCAGCTTAGAGGGGATGACCGGGGAGCTGTTTTTT
CASSLEGMTGELFF
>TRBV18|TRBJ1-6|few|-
TGTGCCAGCTCACCCGTGGACAGATGGAATTCACCCCTCCACTTT
CASSPVDRWNSPLHF
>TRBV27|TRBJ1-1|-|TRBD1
TGTGCCAGCAGCCGCAAGGACAGGGGAAGTGGGGCCACTGAAGCTTTCTTT
CASSRKDRGSGATEAFF
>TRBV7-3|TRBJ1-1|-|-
TGTGCCAGCAGCTTAATGGCAGGGAACACTGAAGCTTTCTTT
CASSLMAGNTEAFF
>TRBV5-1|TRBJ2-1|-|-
TGCGCCAGCAGCTTGGGAGGGTTTTCCTACAATGAGCAGTTCTTC
CASSLGGFSYNEQFF
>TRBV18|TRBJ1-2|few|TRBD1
TGTGCCAGCTCACCGAGGGACAGCCTCTATGGCTACACCTTC
CASSPRDSLYGYTF
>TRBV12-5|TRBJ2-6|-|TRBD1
TGTGCTAGTGGTTCGGGACAGGGGGTGTCTGGGGCCAACGTCCTGACTTTC
CASGSGQGVSGANVLTF
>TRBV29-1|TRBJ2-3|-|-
TGCAGCGGCGGAGCAAGCCTTCAGAAATACACAGATACGCAGTATTTT
CSGGASLQKYTDTQYF
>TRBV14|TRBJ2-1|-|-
TGTGCCAGCAGCCTGGGACTGGGAAAAAACAATGAGCAGTTCTTC
CASSLGLGKNNEQFF
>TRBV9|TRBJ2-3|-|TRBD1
TGTGCCAGCAGCGTAGGGGGGACAGGGGCAGATACGCAGTATTTT
CASSVGGTGADTQYF
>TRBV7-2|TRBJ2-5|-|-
TGTGCCAGCAGCTTACAGGCGGAGACCCAGTACTTC
CASSLQAETQYF
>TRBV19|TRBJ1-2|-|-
TGTGCCAGTAGTATAGATCGAGGCTATGGCTACACCTTC
CASSIDRGYGYTF
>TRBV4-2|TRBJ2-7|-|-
TGTGCCAGCAGCCAAGTAGGAGGGAATGAGCAGTACTTC
CASSQVGGNEQYF
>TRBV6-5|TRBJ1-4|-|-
TGTGCCAGCAGTTTTACGCGCAGCGGCGGGGAAAAACTGTTTTTT
CASSFTRSGGEKLFF
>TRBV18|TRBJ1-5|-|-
TGTGCCAGCTCAGCATTTGCAGGGGCCCTGGGTCAGCCCCAGCATTTT
CASSAFAGALGQPQHF
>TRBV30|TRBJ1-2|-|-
TGTGCCGAGACGAAGGGACTCTATGGCTACACCTTC
CAETKGLYGYTF
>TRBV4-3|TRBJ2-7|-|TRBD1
TGCGCCAGCAGCCATGTACAGGGGGCCTACGAGCAGTACTTC
CASSHVQGAYEQYF
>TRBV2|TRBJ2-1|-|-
TGTGCCAGCAGGGTCGACAGTAGCTCCTACAATGAGCAGTTCTTC
CASRVDSSSYNEQFF
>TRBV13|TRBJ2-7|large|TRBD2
TGTGCCAGCAGCTCCACCTTAGCGGGACTACCCTCCTACGAGCAGTACTTC
CASSSTLAGLPSYEQYF